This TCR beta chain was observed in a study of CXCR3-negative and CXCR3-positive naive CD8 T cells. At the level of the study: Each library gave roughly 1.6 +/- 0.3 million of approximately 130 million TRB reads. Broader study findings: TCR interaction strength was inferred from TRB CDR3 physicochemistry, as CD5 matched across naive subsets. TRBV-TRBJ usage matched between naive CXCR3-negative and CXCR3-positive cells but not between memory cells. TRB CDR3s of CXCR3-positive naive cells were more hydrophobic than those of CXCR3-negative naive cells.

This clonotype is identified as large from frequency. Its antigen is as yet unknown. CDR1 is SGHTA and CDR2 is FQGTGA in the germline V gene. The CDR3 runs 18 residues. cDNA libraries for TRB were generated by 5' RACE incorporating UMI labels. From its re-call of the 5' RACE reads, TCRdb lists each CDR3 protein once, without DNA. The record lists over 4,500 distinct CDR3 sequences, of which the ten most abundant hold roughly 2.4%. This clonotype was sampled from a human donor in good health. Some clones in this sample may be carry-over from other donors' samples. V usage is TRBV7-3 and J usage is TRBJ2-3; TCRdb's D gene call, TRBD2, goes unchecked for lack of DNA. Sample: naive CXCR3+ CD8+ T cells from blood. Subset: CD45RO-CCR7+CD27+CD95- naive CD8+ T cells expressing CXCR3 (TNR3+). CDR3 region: CASSLYPLLREVQDTQYF.